This TCR beta chain was identified in a study of CD8 T cells in Susac syndrome. Trimming removed 0 bases from V and 4 bases from J; junction bases left unmatched: 6. The CDR3 spans 15 residues. Looked up from germline, CDR1 is SQVTM and CDR2 is ANQGSEA. RNA totalling about 0.45 to 1 ug underwent reverse transcription with random hexamers. The method of amplification for TCR beta CDR3 was immunoSEQ multiplex PCR, covering 54 Vbeta and 13 Jbeta. One entry per CDR3 protein, called by TCRdb with MiXCR from the immunoSEQ multiplex PCR reads. The data hold about 22,000 distinct CDR3 sequences, with around 94% observed a single time. Study results and limitations: The authors acknowledged that the study's TCR sequencing and HLA analysis involved relatively few individuals.

Negative isolation was used for CD8+ and CD4+ T cells, and FACS enrichment was applied to TEMRA cells. This clonotype was recorded only once. The antigen remains unidentified. The sequence derives from a human donor in good health. The V and J genes are TRBV29-1 and TRBJ1-3, with 7 bases aligning to TRBD1. The specimen was CD8+ T cells from PBMCs. CDR3 loop: CSVEDGGQAGNTIYF. The CDR3 nucleotides are TGCAGCGTTGAAGATGGTGGACAGGCGGGAAACACCATATATTTT.